The clone carrying this TCR beta chain was seen at least ten times. Its antigen is still unknown. The data were taken from a study of T cells in Graves' hyperthyroidism and ophthalmopathy. Study observations and caveats: In the analysis, a 13 V-J model separated ophthalmopathy from stable hyperthyroidism.

With 3 bases removed from V and 0 bases from J, the gap between germline ends came to 15 bases. In germline, CDR1 is DFQATT, CDR2 SNEGSKA (reference sequence). This CDR3 is 17 amino acids long. RNA transcripts gave rise to amplified TCR beta CDR3 regions. In the first-round RT-PCR of the TCR CDR3, the HTBI primer set was used. TCRdb re-derived calls from the multiplex PCR reads in MiXCR, one entry per CDR3 protein. The sample lists 330,000 or so distinct CDR3 sequences; around a fifth were seen once. Thyroid ultrasound and orbital computed tomography, with clinical symptoms and serum thyroxine and TRAb, informed diagnoses.

The specimen sequenced was blood. This TCR derives from a man aged 45 to 65 with Graves' ophthalmopathy. The V and J genes are TRBV20-1 and TRBJ2-6; the D gene is possibly TRBD1 (6 bases). CDR3 coding DNA: TGCAGTGCTAGTAGGGGGTTCCCAATCTCTGGGGCCAACGTCCTGACTTTC. Encoded protein: CSASRGFPISGANVLTF.